These T cell receptor beta chains were read from a single sample in a study of cytomegalovirus exposure and HLA in healthy donors. The data were produced by immunoSEQ multiplex PCR, yet TCRdb's version contains in-frame clones alone and is incomplete. The sample carries around 50,000 clones, approximately 95% recorded once. The sample comprised PBMCs. These receptors came from a woman aged 18-29 years in good health and CMV-seropositive. CDR3s include the opening cysteine and the closing phenylalanine or tryptophan. D genes are given only for firm matches. Not all rows give a size; the values are once, few, many and, for expanded clones, a class.

J: TRBJ1-2; V: TRBV11-2; D: .; size: .; CDR3: CASSLSPNPKMGYTF; DNA: TGTGCCAGCAGCCTGAGTCCCAATCCAAAGATGGGCTACACCTTC
J: TRBJ2-1; V: TRBV9; D: .; size: once; CDR3: CASSVAGSSRRSKSSYNEQFF; DNA: TGTGCCAGCAGCGTAGCTGGTAGTAGCCGCCGTTCTAAGAGCTCCTACAATGAGCAGTTCTTC
J: TRBJ2-7; V: TRBV19; D: TRBD1; size: .; CDR3: CASSPSGTGEHEQYF; DNA: TGTGCCAGTAGTCCTTCCGGGACAGGGGAACACGAGCAGTACTTC
J: TRBJ1-6; V: TRBV19; D: TRBD1; size: few; CDR3: CASKDRSSYNSPLHF; DNA: TGTGCCAGTAAGGACAGGAGCTCCTATAATTCACCCCTCCACTTT
J: TRBJ2-1; V: TRBV7-9; D: .; size: .; CDR3: CASSLVVSLAPSSYNEQFF; DNA: TGTGCCAGCAGCTTAGTCGTCTCGCTAGCGCCATCCTCCTACAATGAGCAGTTCTTC
J: TRBJ2-7; V: TRBV11-1; D: TRBD2; size: .; CDR3: CASSLSPGREGPYEQYF; DNA: TGTGCCAGCAGCTTGTCCCCTGGGCGGGAGGGCCCCTACGAGCAGTACTTC
J: TRBJ2-7; V: TRBV30; D: .; size: .; CDR3: CASRGGGTYEQYF; DNA: TGTGCCTCTCGGGGAGGGGGGACCTACGAGCAGTACTTC
J: TRBJ2-1; V: TRBV4-3; D: TRBD2; size: .; CDR3: CASSQGSGRFNNEQFF; DNA: TGCGCCAGCAGCCAAGGGAGCGGGAGGTTTAACAATGAGCAGTTCTTC
J: TRBJ2-7; V: TRBV5-1; D: .; size: .; CDR3: CASRGPITSSYEQYF; DNA: TGCGCCAGCAGGGGGCCAATCACGAGCTCCTACGAGCAGTACTTC
J: TRBJ2-7; V: TRBV6-4; D: TRBD2; size: .; CDR3: CASSDSVSGRSYEQYF; DNA: TGTGCCAGCAGTGACTCCGTTAGCGGGCGCTCCTACGAGCAGTACTTC
J: TRBJ2-3; V: TRBV7-6; D: TRBD2; size: .; CDR3: CASSLGASGSPDTQYF; DNA: TGTGCCAGCAGCTTAGGGGCTAGCGGGAGCCCCGATACGCAGTATTTT
J: TRBJ2-1; V: TRBV27; D: TRBD2; size: .; CDR3: CASSLGLVLGFLRVHNEQFF; DNA: TGTGCCAGCAGCCTTGGACTAGTTCTGGGTTTTTTGAGGGTACACAATGAGCAGTTCTTC
J: TRBJ2-7; V: TRBV6-4; D: TRBD1; size: few; CDR3: CASSDETGVGEQYF; DNA: TGTGCCAGCAGTGACGAGACAGGGGTGGGCGAGCAGTACTTC
J: TRBJ2-3; V: TRBV7-7; D: TRBD1; size: .; CDR3: CASSRDRGDTQYF; DNA: TGTGCTAGCAGCCGAGACAGGGGAGATACGCAGTATTTT
J: TRBJ2-6; V: TRBV12-1; D: .; size: once; CDR3: CASSFGFSGESSGANVLTF; DNA: TGTGCCAGCAGCTTTGGATTTTCAGGGGAGAGCTCTGGGGCCAACGTCCTGACTTTC
J: TRBJ2-7; V: TRBV10-3; D: TRBD2; size: .; CDR3: CAISESQAASGNYEQYF; DNA: TGTGCCATCAGTGAGTCGCAAGCGGCTAGCGGGAACTACGAGCAGTACTTC
J: TRBJ1-1; V: TRBV7-3; D: TRBD1; size: large; CDR3: CASSLDRVGPEAFF; DNA: TGTGCCAGCAGCTTGGACAGGGTTGGCCCTGAAGCTTTCTTT
J: TRBJ2-1; V: TRBV19; D: TRBD2; size: .; CDR3: CASSVRLAGGQNEQFF; DNA: TGTGCCAGTAGTGTACGACTAGCGGGAGGGCAGAATGAGCAGTTCTTC
J: TRBJ2-6; V: TRBV30; D: .; size: .; CDR3: CAWSRGGSGANVLTF; DNA: TGTGCCTGGAGCCGCGGCGGCTCTGGGGCCAACGTCCTGACTTTC
J: TRBJ1-5; V: TRBV7-8; D: .; size: .; CDR3: CASSLEDSSNQPQHF; DNA: TGTGCCAGCAGTTTGGAGGACAGCAGCAATCAGCCCCAGCATTTT
J: TRBJ2-1; V: TRBV29-1; D: .; size: .; CDR3: CSVVLAASSYNEQFF; DNA: TGCAGCGTGGTTCTAGCCGCCAGCTCCTACAATGAGCAGTTCTTC
J: TRBJ1-1; V: TRBV27; D: .; size: .; CDR3: CASMEGGSTEAFF; DNA: TGTGCCAGCATGGAGGGCGGAAGCACTGAAGCTTTCTTT